This T cell receptor beta chain was identified in a study of blood T cell repertoires in COVID-19. Only in-frame clones appear in the TCRdb table, and some are missing; sequencing was by immunoSEQ multiplex PCR. The top ten clones hold about 11% of a sample with about 26,000 clones, 90% of them seen once. Germline-derived CDR1 and CDR2 are DFQATT and SNEGSKA (reference sequence). Trimming cost V 3 bases and J 4 bases; bases outside gene matches: 10. This CDR3 region has 17 residues. This receptor was obtained from a man between 65 and 79 years old with acute or convalescent COVID-19. The chain is built from TRBV20-1 and TRBJ2-1, with TRBD2 matching 12 bases. The sample taken for sequencing was peripheral blood. CDR3 in amino acids: CSASNLAGGGGYNEQFF. The CDR3 DNA reads TGCAGTGCTAGTAATCTAGCGGGAGGGGGGGGTTACAATGAGCAGTTCTTC.